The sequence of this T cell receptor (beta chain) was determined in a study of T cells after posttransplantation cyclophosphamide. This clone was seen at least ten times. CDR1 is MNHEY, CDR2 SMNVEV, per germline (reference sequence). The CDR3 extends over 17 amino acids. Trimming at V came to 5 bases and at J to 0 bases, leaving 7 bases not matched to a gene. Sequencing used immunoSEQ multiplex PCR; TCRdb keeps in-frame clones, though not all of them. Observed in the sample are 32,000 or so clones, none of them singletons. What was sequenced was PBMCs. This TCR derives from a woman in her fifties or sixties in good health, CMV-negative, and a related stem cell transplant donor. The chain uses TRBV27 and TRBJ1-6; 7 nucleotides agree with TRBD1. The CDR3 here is CASSRDRPSSYNSPLHF. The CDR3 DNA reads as TGTGCCAGCAGTAGGGACAGACCGAGCTCCTATAATTCACCCCTCCACTTT.